The 7 T cell receptor beta chains given below trace back to one sample, sequenced in a study of control samples from healthy donors and cancer patients. TCRdb's copy holds only in-frame clones and misses some; the assay was immunoSEQ multiplex PCR. The sample records approximately 97,000 clones, 70% to 90% being singletons. The material sequenced was blood. These receptors were collected from a man younger than 45 in good health.

This clone was found once. CDR3 DNA sequence: TGTGCCAGCAGTGATGAAAATTGGAGTGAGCAGTTCTTC. Translated, it gives CASSDENWSEQFF. The genes are TRBV6-1 and TRBJ2-1; D call uncertain. This CDR3 contains 13 residues. Germline V gives CDR1 MNHNS, CDR2 SASEGT. V was shortened by 3 bases and J by 9 bases, with 12 bases between the two germline ends.

The rearrangement joins TRBV18 to TRBJ1-6; D unresolved. This CDR3 has 16 amino acids. V lost 2 bases, J lost 9 bases, and 17 bases lay in between. Germline loops: CDR1 KGHSH, CDR2 LQKENI. The chain's CDR3 is CASSPGPVATSSPLHF. In DNA form, the CDR3 reads TGTGCCAGCTCACCAGGGCCAGTTGCTACGAGTTCACCCCTCCACTTT. Combining the CDR3 with reference TRBV18 and TRBJ1-6 gives the whole variable domain NAGVMQNPRHLVRRRGQEARLRCSPMKGHSHVYWYRQLPEEGLKFMVYLQKENIIDESGMPKERFSAEFPKEGPSILRIQQVVRGDSAAYFCASSPGPVATSSPLHFGNGTRLTVT.

This clone has a single count. This sequence joins TRBV7-9 and TRBJ2-1, with TRBD1 identical over 7 bases. Losses at the gene ends were 0 bases for V and 7 bases for J; bases not matched to a gene: 6. This CDR3 has 15 residues. The V gene's germline CDR1 is SEHNR and CDR2 FQNEAQ (reference sequence). CDR3 residues: CASSLAQAGGNEQFF. The DNA of the CDR3 is TGTGCCAGCAGCTTAGCGCAGGCAGGGGGAAATGAGCAGTTCTTC.

J is TRBJ1-1 and V is TRBV14, with D possibly TRBD1 on 6 matching bases. V dropped 0 bases and J dropped 0 bases, with 11 bases sitting between them. Germline CDR1 reads SGHDN; CDR2 reads FVKESK. This CDR3 has 16 amino acids. CDR3 bases: TGTGCCAGCAGCCAAGACGGCTGGGACATGAACACTGAAGCTTTCTTT. Translated, it gives CASSQDGWDMNTEAFF.

The V call is TRBV9, the J call TRBJ2-3; D gene uncertain. The CDR3 spans 11 residues. Trimming pared 4 bases from V and 7 bases from J, leaving 7 bases between. Germline CDR1 and CDR2: SGDLS and YYNGEE. In DNA form, the CDR3 reads TGTGCCAGCAGCCCCGGCAATACGCAGTATTTT. Translating gives CASSPGNTQYF.

The chain uses TRBV7-9 and TRBJ1-6, with 7 bases aligning to TRBD1. In germline, CDR1 is SEHNR, CDR2 FQNEAQ (reference sequence). Trimming took 2 bases from V and 3 from J; bases not matched to a gene: 4. This CDR3 is 16 amino acids long. This CDR3 reads CASSLQTGFYNSPLHF. The CDR3 DNA sequence: TGTGCCAGCAGCTTACAGACAGGGTTCTATAATTCACCCCTCCACTTT.

This chain joins TRBV30 and TRBJ1-5, with D perhaps matching TRBD1 (5 bases). The CDR3 extends over 14 amino acids. The V end lost 0 bases, the J end lost 5 bases, and 11 bases lay between the germline ends. Per germline, CDR1 GTSNPN and CDR2 SVGIG (reference sequence). The CDR3 DNA follows: TGTGCCTGGAGTGTACCCAGGGTGGATCAGCCCCAGCATTTT. It is translated as CAWSVPRVDQPQHF.